This T cell receptor (beta chain) was observed in a study of control samples from healthy donors and cancer patients. The protocol was immunoSEQ multiplex PCR, while the TCRdb copy is restricted to in-frame clones and leaves out a portion. Counted here are 90,000 to 110,000 clones, 83% occurring once; the ten biggest clones make up around 14%. CDR3 length: 12 residues. CDR1 is GTSNPN and CDR2 is SVGIG in the germline V gene (reference sequence). V lost 0 bases and J 3 bases, leaving 5 bases between the germline ends. On this clone: Within the sample, other DNA sequences also encode this same CDR3.

The material sequenced was blood. This clonotype originated in a woman aged 45-60 years in good health. This chain connects TRBV30 to TRBJ1-1; no clear D gene. The chain's CDR3 is CAWSVEDTEAFF. In nucleotides, the CDR3 is TGTGCCTGGAGTGTGGAGGACACTGAAGCTTTCTTT.